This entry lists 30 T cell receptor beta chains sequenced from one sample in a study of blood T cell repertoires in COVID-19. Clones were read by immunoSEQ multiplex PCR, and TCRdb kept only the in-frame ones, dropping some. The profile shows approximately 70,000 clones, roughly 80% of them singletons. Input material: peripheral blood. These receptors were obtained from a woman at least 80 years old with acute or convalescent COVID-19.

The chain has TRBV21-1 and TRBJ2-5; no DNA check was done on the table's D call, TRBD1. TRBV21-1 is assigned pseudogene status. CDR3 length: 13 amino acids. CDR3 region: CASDWDRGETQYF. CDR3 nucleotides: TGTGCCAGCGATTGGGACAGGGGTGAGACCCAGTACTTC.

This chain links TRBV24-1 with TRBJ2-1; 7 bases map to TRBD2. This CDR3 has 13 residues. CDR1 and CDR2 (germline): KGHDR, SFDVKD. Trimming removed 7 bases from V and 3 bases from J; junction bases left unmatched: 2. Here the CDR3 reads CATRAGSYNEQFF. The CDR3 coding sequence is TGTGCCACCAGAGCGGGAAGCTACAATGAGCAGTTCTTC.

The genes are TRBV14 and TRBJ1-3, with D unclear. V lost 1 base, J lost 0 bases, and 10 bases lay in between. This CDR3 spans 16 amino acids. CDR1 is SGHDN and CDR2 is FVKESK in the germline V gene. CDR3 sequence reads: CASSQGLTVSGNTIYF. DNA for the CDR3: TGTGCCAGCAGCCAAGGACTGACGGTCTCTGGAAACACCATATATTTT. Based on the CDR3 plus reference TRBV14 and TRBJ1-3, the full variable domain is EAGVTQFPSHSVIEKGQTVTLRCDPISGHDNLYWYRRVMGKEIKFLLHFVKESKQDESGMPNNRFLAERTGGTYSTLKVQPAELEDSGVYFCASSQGLTVSGNTIYFGEGSWLTVV.

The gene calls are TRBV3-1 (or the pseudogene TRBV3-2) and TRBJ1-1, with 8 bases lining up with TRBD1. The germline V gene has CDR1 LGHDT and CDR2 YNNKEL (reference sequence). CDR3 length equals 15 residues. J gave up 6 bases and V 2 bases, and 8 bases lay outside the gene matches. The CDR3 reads CASSQPPGTGAEAFF. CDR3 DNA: TGTGCCAGCAGCCAACCTCCCGGGACAGGCGCTGAAGCTTTCTTT.

The DNA of the CDR3 is TGTGCCAGCAGCCAATCAAGGGGTGCTGGAAACACCATATATTTT. Protein sequence: CASSQSRGAGNTIYF. This chain connects TRBV16 to TRBJ1-3, with a weak D call TRBD1 (5 bases). The CDR3 sequence is 15 residues long. V was cut by 0 bases and J by 2 bases, with 8 bases left in between. Germline V gene sequence: CDR1 KGHSY, CDR2 FQNENV.

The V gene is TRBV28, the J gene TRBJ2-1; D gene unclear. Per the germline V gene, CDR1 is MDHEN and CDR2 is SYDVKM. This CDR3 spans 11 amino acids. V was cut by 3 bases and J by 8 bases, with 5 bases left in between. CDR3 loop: CASSLFDEQFF. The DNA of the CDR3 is TGTGCCAGCAGTTTGTTCGATGAGCAGTTCTTC.

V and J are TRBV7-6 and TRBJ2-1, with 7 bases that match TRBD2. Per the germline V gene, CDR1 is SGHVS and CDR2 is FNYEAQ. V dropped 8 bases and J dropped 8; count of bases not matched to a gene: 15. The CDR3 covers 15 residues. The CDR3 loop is CASGAEAPLADEQFF. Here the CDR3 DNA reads TGTGCCAGCGGTGCGGAGGCTCCTCTAGCGGATGAGCAGTTCTTC.

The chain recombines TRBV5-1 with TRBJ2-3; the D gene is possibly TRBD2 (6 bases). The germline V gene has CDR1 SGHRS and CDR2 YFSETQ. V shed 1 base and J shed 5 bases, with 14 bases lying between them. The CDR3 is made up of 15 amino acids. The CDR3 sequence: CASSLFGSSLDTQYF. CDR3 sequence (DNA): TGCGCCAGCAGCTTGTTCGGGAGTAGTTTAGATACGCAGTATTTT.

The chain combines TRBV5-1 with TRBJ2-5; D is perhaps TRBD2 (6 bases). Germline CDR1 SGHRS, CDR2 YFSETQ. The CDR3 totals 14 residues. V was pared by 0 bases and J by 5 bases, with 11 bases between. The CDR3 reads CASSLEAGLETQYF. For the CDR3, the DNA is TGCGCCAGCAGCTTGGAGGCGGGGCTGGAGACCCAGTACTTC.

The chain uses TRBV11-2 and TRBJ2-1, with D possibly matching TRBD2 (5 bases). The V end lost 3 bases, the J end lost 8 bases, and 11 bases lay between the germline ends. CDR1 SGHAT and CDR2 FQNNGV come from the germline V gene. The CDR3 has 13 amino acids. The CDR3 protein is CASSFTEGHEQFF. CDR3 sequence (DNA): TGTGCCAGCAGCTTCACAGAGGGCCATGAGCAGTTCTTC.

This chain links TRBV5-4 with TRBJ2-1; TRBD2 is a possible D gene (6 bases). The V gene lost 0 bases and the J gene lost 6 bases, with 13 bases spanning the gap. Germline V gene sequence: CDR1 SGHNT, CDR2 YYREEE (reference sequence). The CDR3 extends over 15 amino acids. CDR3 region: CASSLAGVARNEQFF. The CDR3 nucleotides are TGTGCCAGCAGCTTGGCGGGAGTCGCTCGCAATGAGCAGTTCTTC.

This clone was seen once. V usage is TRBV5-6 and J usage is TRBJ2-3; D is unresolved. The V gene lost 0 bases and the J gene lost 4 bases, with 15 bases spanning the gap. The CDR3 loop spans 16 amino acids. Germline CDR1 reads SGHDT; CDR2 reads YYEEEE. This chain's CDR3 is CASSLAGSSSADTQYF. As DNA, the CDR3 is TGTGCCAGCAGCTTGGCCGGGTCCAGTTCCGCAGATACGCAGTATTTT.

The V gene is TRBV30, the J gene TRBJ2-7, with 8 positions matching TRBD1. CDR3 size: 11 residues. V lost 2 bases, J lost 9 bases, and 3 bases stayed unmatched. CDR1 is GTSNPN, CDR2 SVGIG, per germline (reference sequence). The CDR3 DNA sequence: TGTGCCTGGAGTTCGACAGGGGCGCAGTACTTC. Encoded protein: CAWSSTGAQYF.

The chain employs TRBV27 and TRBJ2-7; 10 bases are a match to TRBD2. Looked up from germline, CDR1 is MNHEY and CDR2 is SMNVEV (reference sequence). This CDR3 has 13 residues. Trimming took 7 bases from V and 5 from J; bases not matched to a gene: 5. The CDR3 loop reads CASKASGSHEQYF. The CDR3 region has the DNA TGTGCCAGCAAGGCTAGCGGGAGTCACGAGCAGTACTTC.

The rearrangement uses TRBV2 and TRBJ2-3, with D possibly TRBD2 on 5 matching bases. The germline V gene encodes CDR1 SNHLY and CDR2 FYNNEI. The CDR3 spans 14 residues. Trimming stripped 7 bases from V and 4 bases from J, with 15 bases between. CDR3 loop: CASTPVSGPDTQYF. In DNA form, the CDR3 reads TGTGCCAGCACCCCGGTGAGCGGCCCAGATACGCAGTATTTT. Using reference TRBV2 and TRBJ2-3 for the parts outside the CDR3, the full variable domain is EPEVTQTPSHQVTQMGQEVILRCVPISNHLYFYWYRQILGQKVEFLVSFYNNEISEKSEIFDDQFSVERPDGSNFTLKIRSTKLEDSAMYFCASTPVSGPDTQYFGPGTRLTVL.

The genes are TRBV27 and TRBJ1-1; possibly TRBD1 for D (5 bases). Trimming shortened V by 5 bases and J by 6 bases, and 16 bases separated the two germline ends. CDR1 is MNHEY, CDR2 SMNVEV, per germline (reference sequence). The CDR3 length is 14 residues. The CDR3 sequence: CASSIWGESAEAFF. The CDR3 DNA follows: TGTGCCAGCAGTATCTGGGGGGAGTCCGCTGAAGCTTTCTTT.

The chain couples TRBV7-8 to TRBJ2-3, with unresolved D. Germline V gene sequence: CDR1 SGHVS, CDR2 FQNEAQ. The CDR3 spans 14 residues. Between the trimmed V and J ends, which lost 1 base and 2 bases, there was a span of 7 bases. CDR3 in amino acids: CASSLGLFTDTQYF. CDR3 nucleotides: TGTGCCAGCAGCTTAGGTCTGTTCACAGATACGCAGTATTTT. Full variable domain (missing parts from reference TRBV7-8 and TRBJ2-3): GAGVSQSPRYKVAKRGQDVALRCDPISGHVSLFWYQQALGQGPEFLTYFQNEAQLDKSGLPSDRFFAERPEGSVSTLKIQRTQQEDSAVYLCASSLGLFTDTQYFGPGTRLTVL.

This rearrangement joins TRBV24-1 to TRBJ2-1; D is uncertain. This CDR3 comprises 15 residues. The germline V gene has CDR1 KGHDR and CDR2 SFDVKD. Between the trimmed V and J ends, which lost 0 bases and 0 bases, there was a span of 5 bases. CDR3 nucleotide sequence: TGTGCCACCAGTGATTTGCGGGTCTCCTACAATGAGCAGTTCTTC. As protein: CATSDLRVSYNEQFF.

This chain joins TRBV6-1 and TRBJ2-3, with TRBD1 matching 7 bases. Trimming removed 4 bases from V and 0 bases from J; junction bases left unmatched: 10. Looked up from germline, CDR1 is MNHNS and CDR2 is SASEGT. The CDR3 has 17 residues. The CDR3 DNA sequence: TGTGCCAGCAGTGGGACGTGGACAGGTTCTAGCACAGATACGCAGTATTTT. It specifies CASSGTWTGSSTDTQYF.

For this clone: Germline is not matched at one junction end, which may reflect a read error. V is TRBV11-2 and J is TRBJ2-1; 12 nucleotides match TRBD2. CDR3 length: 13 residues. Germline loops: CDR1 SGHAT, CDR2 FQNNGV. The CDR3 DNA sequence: TGTGCCAGCAGCCTGGGCCTAGCGGGAGGGCCGGTCTTC. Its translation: CASSLGLAGGPVF.

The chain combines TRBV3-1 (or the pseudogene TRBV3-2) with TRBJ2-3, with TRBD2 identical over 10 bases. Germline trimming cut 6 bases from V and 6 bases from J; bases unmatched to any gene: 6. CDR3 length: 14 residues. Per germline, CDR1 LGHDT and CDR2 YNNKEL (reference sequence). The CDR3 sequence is CASRPSGRGDTQYF. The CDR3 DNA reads TGTGCCAGCAGACCAAGCGGGAGGGGGGATACGCAGTATTTT.

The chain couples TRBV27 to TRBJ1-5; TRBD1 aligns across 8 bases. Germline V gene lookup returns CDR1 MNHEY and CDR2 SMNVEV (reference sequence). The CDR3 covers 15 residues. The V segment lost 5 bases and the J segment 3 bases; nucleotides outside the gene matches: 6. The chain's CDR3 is CASSPGQGNNQPQHF. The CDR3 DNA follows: TGTGCCAGCAGTCCCGGACAGGGCAACAATCAGCCCCAGCATTTT.

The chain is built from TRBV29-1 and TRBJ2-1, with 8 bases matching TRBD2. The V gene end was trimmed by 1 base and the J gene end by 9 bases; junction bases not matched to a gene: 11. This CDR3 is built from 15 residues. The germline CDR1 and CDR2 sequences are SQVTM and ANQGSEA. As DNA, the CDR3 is TGCAGCGTTGAAGGCACTAGCGGTACGGGGGTTGAGCAGTTCTTC. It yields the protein CSVEGTSGTGVEQFF.

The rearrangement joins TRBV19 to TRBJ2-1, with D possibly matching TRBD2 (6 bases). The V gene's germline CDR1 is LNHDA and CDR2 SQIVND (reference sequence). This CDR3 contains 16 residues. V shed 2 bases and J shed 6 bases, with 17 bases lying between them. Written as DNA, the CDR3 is TGTGCCAGTAGTATAATTGGAGGGAGTGGGCGCAATGAGCAGTTCTTC. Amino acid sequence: CASSIIGGSGRNEQFF.

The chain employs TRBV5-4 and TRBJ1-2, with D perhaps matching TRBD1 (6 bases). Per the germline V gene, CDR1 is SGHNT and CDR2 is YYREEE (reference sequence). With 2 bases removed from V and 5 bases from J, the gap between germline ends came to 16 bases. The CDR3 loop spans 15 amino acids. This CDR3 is CASSFGQITRYGYTF. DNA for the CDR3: TGTGCCAGCAGCTTCGGACAGATAACTAGATATGGCTACACCTTC.

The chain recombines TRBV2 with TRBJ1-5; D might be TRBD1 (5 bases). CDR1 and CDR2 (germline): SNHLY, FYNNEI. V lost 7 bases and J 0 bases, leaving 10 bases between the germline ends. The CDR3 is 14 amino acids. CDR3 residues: CASMGGPSNQPQHF. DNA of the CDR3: TGTGCCAGCATGGGGGGACCTAGCAATCAGCCCCAGCATTTT.

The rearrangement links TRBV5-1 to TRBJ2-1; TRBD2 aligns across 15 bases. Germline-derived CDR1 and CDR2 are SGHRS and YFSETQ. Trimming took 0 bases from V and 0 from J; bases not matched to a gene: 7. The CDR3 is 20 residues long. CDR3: CASSLGTSGRAASSYNEQFF. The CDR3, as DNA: TGCGCCAGCAGCTTGGGGACTAGCGGGAGGGCCGCGAGCTCCTACAATGAGCAGTTCTTC.

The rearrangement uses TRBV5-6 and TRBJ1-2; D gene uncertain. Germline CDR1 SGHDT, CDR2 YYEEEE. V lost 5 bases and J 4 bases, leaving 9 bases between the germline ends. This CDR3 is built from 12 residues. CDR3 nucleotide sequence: TGTGCCAGCAGGTGGGGAGTCTATGGCTACACCTTC. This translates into CASRWGVYGYTF.

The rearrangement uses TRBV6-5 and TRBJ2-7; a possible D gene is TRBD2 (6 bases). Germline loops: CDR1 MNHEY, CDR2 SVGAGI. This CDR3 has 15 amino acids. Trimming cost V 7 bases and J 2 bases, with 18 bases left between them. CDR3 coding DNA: TGTGCCAGCATCGGAGCGGGTAAACCACCCTACGAGCAGTACTTC. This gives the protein CASIGAGKPPYEQYF.

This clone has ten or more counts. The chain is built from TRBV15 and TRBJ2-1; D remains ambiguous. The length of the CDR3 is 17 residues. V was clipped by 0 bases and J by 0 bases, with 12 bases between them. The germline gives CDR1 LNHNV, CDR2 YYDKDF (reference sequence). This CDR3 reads CATSRDNRATSYNEQFF. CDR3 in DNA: TGTGCCACCAGCAGAGATAATCGAGCGACCTCCTACAATGAGCAGTTCTTC.